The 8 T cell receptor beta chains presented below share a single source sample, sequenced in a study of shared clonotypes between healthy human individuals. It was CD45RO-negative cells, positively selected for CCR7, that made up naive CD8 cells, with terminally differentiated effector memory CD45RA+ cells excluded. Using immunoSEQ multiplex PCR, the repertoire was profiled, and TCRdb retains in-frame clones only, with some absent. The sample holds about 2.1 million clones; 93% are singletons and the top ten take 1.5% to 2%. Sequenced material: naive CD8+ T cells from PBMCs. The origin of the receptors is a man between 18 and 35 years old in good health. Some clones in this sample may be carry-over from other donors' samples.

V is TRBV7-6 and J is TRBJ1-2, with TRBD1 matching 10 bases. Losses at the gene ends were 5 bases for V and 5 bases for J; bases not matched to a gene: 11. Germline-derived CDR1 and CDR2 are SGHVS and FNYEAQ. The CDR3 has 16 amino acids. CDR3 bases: TGTGCCAGCAGCGCCGGGACAGGGGAGAGAGGGTATGGCTACACCTTC. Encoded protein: CASSAGTGERGYGYTF.

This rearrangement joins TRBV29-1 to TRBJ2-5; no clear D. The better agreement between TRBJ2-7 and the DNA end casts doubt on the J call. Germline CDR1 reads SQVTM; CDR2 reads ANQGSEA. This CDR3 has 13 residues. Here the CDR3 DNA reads TGCAGCGTTACCCCCCTAGGGTTCTACGAGCAGTACTTC. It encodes CSVTPLGFYEQYF.

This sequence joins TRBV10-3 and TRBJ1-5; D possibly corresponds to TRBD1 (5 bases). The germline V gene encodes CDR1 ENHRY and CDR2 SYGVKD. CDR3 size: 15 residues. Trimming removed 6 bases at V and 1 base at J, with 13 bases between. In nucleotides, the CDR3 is TGTGCCATCAGCCAGACAGACGAAAGCAATCAGCCCCAGCATTTT. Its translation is CAISQTDESNQPQHF.

CDR3 sequence: CASRTSLTPRETQYF. The CDR3 DNA reads as TGCGCCAGCAGGACCAGCCTAACCCCTCGGGAGACCCAGTACTTC. The rearrangement links TRBV5-1 to TRBJ2-5, with no clear D. Germline-derived CDR1 and CDR2 are SGHRS and YFSETQ. The CDR3 spans 15 residues. V lost 5 bases, J lost 5 bases, and 19 bases lay in between.

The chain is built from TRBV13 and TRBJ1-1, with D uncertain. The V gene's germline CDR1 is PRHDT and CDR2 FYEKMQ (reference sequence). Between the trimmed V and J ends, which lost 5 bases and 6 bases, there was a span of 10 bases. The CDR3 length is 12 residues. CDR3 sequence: CASSPVRAEAFF. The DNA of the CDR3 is TGTGCCAGCAGCCCCGTTAGGGCTGAAGCTTTCTTT.

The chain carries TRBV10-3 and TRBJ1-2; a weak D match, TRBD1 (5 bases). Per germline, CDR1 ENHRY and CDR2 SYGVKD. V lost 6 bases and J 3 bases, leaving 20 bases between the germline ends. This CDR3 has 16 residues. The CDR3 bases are TGTGCCATCAGATTAAGCCGGGACGGGCCTCACTATGGCTACACCTTC. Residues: CAIRLSRDGPHYGYTF.

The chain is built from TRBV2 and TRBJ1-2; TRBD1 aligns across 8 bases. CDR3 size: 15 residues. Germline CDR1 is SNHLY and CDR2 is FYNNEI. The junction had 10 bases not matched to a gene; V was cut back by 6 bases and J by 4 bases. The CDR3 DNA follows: TGTGCCAGCAGGGTGGGGACAGGAAGGGCCTATGGCTACACCTTC. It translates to CASRVGTGRAYGYTF.

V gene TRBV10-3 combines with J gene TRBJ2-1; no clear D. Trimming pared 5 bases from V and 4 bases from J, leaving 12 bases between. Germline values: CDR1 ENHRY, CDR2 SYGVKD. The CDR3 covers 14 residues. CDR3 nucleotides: TGTGCCATCAGTTCCGGGCCGCTATACAATGAGCAGTTCTTC. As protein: CAISSGPLYNEQFF.